Sequencing of this T cell receptor beta chain was carried out in a study of cytomegalovirus exposure and HLA in healthy donors. CDR3 size: 18 residues. Germline V gene lookup returns CDR1 SGDLS and CDR2 YYNGEE. Trimming removed 0 bases at V and 5 bases at J, with 23 bases between. TCRdb keeps only in-frame clones here, not all; method: immunoSEQ multiplex PCR. The table lists around 250,000 clones, around 89% of them singletons. The validation cohort, a group of more than 100 subjects, included the donors and was separate from the roughly 620-subject first cohort. A remark on this clone: Its cognate antigen is unknown.

General study points: The study labeled more than 150 TCR beta chains cytomegalovirus-associated.

The sequenced sample consisted of PBMCs. This TCR derives from a woman under 30 in good health and CMV-seronegative. The chain recombines TRBV9 with TRBJ2-5; D possibly corresponds to TRBD1 (6 bases). CDR3 residues: CASSVDALADGGRETQYF. CDR3 sequence (DNA): TGTGCCAGCAGCGTAGATGCCCTCGCGGATGGGGGCCGGGAGACCCAGTACTTC.